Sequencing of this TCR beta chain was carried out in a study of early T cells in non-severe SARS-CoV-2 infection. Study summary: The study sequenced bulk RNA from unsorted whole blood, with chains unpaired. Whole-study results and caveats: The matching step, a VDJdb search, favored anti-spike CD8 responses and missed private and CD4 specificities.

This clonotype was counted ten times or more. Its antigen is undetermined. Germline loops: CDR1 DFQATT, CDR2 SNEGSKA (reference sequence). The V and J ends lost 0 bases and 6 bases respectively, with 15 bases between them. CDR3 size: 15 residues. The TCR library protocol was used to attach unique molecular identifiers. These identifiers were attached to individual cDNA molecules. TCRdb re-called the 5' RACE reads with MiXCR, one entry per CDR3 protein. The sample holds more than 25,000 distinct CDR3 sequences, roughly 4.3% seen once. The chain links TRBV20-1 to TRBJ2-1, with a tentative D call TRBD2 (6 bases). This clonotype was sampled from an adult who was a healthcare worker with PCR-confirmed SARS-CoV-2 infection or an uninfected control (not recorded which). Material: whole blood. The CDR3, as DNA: TGCAGTGCTAGAGACAGACTAGGCCCTCTCAATGAGCAGTTCTTC. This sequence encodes CSARDRLGPLNEQFF.